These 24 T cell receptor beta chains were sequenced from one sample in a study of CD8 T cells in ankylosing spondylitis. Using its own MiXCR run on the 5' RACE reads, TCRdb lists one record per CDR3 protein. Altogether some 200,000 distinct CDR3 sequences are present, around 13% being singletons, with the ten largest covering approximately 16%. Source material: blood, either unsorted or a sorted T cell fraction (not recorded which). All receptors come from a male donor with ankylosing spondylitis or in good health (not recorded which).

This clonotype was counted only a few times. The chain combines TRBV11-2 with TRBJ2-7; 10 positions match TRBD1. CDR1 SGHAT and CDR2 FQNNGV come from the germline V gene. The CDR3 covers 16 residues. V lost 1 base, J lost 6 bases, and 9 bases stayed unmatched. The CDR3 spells CASSLGRGTGASEQYF. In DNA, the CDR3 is TGTGCCAGCAGCTTAGGTAGAGGGACAGGGGCTTCCGAGCAGTACTTC.

This CDR3 reads CASSSGTSGSSTDTQYF. The CDR3 DNA reads TGTGCCAGCAGCTCCGGGACTAGCGGATCTAGCACAGATACGCAGTATTTT. The chain links TRBV7-8 to TRBJ2-3; 11 nucleotides line up with TRBD2. Germline V gene lookup returns CDR1 SGHVS and CDR2 FQNEAQ. The J segment lost 0 bases and the V segment lost 4 bases, leaving 6 bases of the junction unmatched. The CDR3 totals 17 residues.

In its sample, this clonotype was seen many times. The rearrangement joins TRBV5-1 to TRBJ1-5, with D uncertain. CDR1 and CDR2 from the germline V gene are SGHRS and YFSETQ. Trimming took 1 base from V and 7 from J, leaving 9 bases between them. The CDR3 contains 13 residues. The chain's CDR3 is CASSLYPGQPQHF. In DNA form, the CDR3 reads TGCGCCAGCAGCTTGTACCCGGGGCAGCCCCAGCATTTT.

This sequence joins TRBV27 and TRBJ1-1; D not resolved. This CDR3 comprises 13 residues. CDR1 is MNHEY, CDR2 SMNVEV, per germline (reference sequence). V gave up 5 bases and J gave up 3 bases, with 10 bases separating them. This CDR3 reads CASSPLADTEAFF. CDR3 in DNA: TGTGCCAGCAGTCCCCTGGCGGACACTGAAGCTTTCTTT.

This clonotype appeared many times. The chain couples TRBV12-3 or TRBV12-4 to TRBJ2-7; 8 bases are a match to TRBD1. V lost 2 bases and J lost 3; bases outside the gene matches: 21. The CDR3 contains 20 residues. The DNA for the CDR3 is TGTGCCAGCAGTTTAAACCCAAGTAGGACAGGGATGCTTCATTTCTACGAGCAGTACTTC. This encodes CASSLNPSRTGMLHFYEQYF.

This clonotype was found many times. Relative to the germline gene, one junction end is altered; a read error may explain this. The CDR3 coding sequence is TGTGCCAGCGGTTTACAAGAGACCCAGTACTTC. Translating gives CASGLQETQYF. The V call is TRBV12-3 or TRBV12-4, the J call TRBJ2-5, with no clear D. The CDR3 totals 11 residues.

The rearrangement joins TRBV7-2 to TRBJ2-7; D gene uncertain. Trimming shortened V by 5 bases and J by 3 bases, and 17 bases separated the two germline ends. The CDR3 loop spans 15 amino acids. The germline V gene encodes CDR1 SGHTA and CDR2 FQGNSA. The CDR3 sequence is CASSTTTLGGYEQYF. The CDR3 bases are TGTGCCAGCAGCACCACTACCCTGGGTGGCTACGAGCAGTACTTC.

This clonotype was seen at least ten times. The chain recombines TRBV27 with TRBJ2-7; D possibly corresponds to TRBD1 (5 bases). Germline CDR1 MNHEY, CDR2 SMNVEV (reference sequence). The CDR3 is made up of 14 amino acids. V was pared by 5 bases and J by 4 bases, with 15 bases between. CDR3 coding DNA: TGTGCCAGCAGTACACGGCAGGGATTTTACGAGCAGTACTTC. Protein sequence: CASSTRQGFYEQYF.

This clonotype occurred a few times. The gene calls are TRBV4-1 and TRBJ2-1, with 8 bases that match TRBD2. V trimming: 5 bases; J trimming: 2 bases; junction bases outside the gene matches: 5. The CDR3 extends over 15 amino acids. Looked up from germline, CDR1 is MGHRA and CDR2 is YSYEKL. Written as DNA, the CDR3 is TGCGCCAGCAGCGCGCGCGGGGGGACCTACAATGAGCAGTTCTTC. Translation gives CASSARGGTYNEQFF.

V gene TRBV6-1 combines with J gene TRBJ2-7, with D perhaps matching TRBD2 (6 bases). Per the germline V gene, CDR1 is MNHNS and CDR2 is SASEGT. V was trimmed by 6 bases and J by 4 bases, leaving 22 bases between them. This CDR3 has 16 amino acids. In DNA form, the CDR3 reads TGTGCCAGCAGCCGATCAAGGGACTCCCCGACTTACGAGCAGTACTTC. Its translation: CASSRSRDSPTYEQYF.

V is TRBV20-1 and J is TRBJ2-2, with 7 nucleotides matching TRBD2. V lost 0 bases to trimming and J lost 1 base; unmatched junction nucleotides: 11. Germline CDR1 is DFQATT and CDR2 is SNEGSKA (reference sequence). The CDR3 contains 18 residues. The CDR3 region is CSARDPAGRGKNTGELFF. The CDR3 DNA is TGCAGTGCTAGAGATCCCGCCGGGCGGGGGAAGAACACCGGGGAGCTGTTTTTT.

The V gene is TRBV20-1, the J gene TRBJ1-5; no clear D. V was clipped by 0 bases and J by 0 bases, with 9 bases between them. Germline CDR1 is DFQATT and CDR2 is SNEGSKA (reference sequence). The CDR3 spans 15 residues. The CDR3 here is CSAREGRYSNQPQHF. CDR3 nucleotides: TGCAGTGCTAGAGAGGGCAGGTATAGCAATCAGCCCCAGCATTTT.

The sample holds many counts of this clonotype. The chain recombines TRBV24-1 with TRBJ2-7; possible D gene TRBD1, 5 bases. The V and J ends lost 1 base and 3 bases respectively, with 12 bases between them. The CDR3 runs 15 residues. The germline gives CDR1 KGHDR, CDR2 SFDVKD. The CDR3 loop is CATSDFEDTIYEQYF. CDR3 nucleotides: TGTGCCACCAGTGATTTTGAGGACACCATCTACGAGCAGTACTTC.

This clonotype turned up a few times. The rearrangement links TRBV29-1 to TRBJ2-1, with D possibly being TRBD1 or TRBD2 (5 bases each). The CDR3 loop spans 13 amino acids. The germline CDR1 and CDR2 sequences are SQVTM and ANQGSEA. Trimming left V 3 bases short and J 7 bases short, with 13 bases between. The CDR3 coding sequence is TGCAGCGTTGAGGGACCCCCGGGGAATGAGCAGTTCTTC. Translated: CSVEGPPGNEQFF.

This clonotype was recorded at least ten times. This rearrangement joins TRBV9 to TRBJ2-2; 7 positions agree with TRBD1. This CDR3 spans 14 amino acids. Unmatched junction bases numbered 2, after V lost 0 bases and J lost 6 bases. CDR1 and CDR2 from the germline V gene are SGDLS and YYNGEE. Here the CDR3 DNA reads TGTGCCAGCAGCGTAGAGGGGGCCCCCGGGGAGCTGTTTTTT. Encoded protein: CASSVEGAPGELFF.

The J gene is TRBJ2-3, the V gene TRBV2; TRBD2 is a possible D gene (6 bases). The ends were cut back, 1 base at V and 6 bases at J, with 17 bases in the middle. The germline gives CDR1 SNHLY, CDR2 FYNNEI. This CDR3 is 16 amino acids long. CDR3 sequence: CASSEEDYVNMDTQYF. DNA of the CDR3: TGTGCCAGCAGTGAAGAGGACTACGTTAATATGGATACGCAGTATTTT.

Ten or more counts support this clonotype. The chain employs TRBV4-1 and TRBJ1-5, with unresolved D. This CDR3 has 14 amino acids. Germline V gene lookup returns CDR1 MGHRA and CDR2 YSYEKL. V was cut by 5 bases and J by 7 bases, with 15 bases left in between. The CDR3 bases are TGCGCCAGCAGCGACTGGGCGGGATTCCAGCCCCAGCATTTT. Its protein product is CASSDWAGFQPQHF.

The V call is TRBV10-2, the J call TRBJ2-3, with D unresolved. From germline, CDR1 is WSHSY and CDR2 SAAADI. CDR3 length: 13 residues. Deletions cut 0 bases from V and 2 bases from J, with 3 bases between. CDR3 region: CASSESNTDTQYF. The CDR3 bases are TGCGCCAGCAGTGAGTCTAACACAGATACGCAGTATTTT.

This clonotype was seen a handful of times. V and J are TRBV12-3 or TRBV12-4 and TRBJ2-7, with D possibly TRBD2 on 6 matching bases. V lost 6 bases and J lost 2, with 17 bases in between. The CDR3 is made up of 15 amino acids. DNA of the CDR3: TGTGCCAGCAGCTTGCGGGACTCCAGACCCTACGAGCAGTACTTC. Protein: CASSLRDSRPYEQYF.

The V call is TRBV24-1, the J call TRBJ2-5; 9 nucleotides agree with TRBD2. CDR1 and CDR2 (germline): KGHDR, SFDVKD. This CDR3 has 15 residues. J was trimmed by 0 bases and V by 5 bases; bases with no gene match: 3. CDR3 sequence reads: CATSVREGHQETQYF. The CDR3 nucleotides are TGTGCCACCAGTGTGCGGGAGGGCCACCAAGAGACCCAGTACTTC.

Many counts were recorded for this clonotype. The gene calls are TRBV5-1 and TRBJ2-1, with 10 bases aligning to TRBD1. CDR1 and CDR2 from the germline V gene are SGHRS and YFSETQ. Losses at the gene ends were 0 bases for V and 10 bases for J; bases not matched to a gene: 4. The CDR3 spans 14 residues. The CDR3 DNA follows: TGCGCCAGCAGCTTGGGACAGGGGGCAGTGGAGCAGTTCTTC. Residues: CASSLGQGAVEQFF.

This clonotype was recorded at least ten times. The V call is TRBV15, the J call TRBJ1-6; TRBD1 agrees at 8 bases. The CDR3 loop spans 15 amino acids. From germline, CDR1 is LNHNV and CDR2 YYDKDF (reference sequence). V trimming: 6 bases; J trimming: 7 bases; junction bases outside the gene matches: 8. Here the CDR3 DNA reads TGTGCCACCAGGAGTCCAGGGGGCGCGAATTCACCCCTCCACTTT. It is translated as CATRSPGGANSPLHF.

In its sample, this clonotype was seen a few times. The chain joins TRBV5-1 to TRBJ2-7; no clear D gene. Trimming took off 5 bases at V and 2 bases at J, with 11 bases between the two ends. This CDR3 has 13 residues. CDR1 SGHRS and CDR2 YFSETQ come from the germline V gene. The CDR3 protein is CASRDPRTYEQYF. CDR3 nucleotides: TGCGCCAGCAGAGACCCGAGGACCTACGAGCAGTACTTC.

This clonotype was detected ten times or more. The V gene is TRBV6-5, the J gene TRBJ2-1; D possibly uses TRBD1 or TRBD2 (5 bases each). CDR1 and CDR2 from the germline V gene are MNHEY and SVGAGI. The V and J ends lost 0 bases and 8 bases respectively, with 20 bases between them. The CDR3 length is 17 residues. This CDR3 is CASSYSPGQGSYDEQFF. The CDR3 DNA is TGTGCCAGCAGTTACTCCCCGGGGCAGGGCAGTTACGATGAGCAGTTCTTC.